The rows below give T cell receptor beta chains drawn from one sample of a study of shared clonotypes between healthy human individuals. Sequencing was performed with immunoSEQ multiplex PCR; in TCRdb, only in-frame clones are kept and a portion is missing. This table holds about 2 million clones, about 94% found once. Input material: naive CD8+ T cells sorted from blood. All receptors derive from a man younger than 35 in good health. The CDR3 runs from the conserved cysteine through the conserved F or W. The D gene is left open where the match is weak. Rows give clone size only sometimes, using once, few, many, or a class for an expanded clone.

clone_size: .; v_call: TRBV4-1; d_call: .; j_call: TRBJ1-2; cdr3_nt: TGCGCCAGCAGCCAAGATGAGGACCTCCCGTATGGCTACACCTTC; cdr3_aa: CASSQDEDLPYGYTF
clone_size: .; v_call: TRBV19; d_call: TRBD2; j_call: TRBJ2-1; cdr3_nt: TGTGCCAGTAGTAAGCGGGGACCCTACAATGAGCAGTTCTTC; cdr3_aa: CASSKRGPYNEQFF
clone_size: .; v_call: TRBV28; d_call: TRBD2; j_call: TRBJ2-1; cdr3_nt: TGTGCCAGCAGTCTAACTAGCGGGGGGACCTACAATGAGCAGTTCTTC; cdr3_aa: CASSLTSGGTYNEQFF
clone_size: .; v_call: TRBV5-5; d_call: .; j_call: TRBJ2-7; cdr3_nt: TGTGCCAGCAGCGGGGCTTGGAGCTCCTACGAGCAGTACTTC; cdr3_aa: CASSGAWSSYEQYF
clone_size: .; v_call: TRBV4-3; d_call: .; j_call: TRBJ2-5; cdr3_nt: TGCGCCAGCAGCCAAGATGGGGGGCGGGAGACCCAGTACTTC; cdr3_aa: CASSQDGGRETQYF
clone_size: .; v_call: TRBV5-4; d_call: .; j_call: TRBJ2-7; cdr3_nt: TGTGCCAGCAGCCGAACTAACGAGCAGTACTTC; cdr3_aa: CASSRTNEQYF
clone_size: .; v_call: TRBV4-1; d_call: TRBD2; j_call: TRBJ2-1; cdr3_nt: TGCGCCAGCAGCCAAGCCGAGCGGGATGAGGGAGTTGAGCAGTTCTTC; cdr3_aa: CASSQAERDEGVEQFF
clone_size: .; v_call: TRBV9; d_call: TRBD1; j_call: TRBJ2-1; cdr3_nt: TGTGCCAGCAGCCCCCCGGACAGGCCGTACAATGAGCAGTTCTTC; cdr3_aa: CASSPPDRPYNEQFF
clone_size: .; v_call: TRBV6-5; d_call: .; j_call: TRBJ1-1; cdr3_nt: TGTGCCAGCAGTTACTCGTGGGGGGCAGGCACTGAAGCTTTCTTT; cdr3_aa: CASSYSWGAGTEAFF
clone_size: .; v_call: TRBV27; d_call: TRBD1; j_call: TRBJ2-7; cdr3_nt: TGTGCCAGCAGTTTATCCGGGACAGGGTTCCCCTACGAGCAGTACTTC; cdr3_aa: CASSLSGTGFPYEQYF
clone_size: once; v_call: TRBV6-6; d_call: .; j_call: TRBJ2-7; cdr3_nt: TGTGCCAGCAGGGATGCCTTCTACGAGCAGTACTTC; cdr3_aa: CASRDAFYEQYF
clone_size: once; v_call: TRBV5-1; d_call: .; j_call: TRBJ2-3; cdr3_nt: TGCGCCAGCAGCTTGGAGATGAGGGATACAGATACGCAGTATTTT; cdr3_aa: CASSLEMRDTDTQYF
clone_size: .; v_call: TRBV19; d_call: .; j_call: TRBJ2-2; cdr3_nt: TGTGCCACCCTACCGGAGGGGAACACCGGGGAGCTGTTTTTT; cdr3_aa: CATLPEGNTGELFF
clone_size: .; v_call: TRBV7-9; d_call: .; j_call: TRBJ2-3; cdr3_nt: TGTGCCAGCAGCCTCCCCAGGGATCAGGAGTATACAGATACGCAGTATTTT; cdr3_aa: CASSLPRDQEYTDTQYF
clone_size: .; v_call: TRBV27; d_call: TRBD1; j_call: TRBJ2-7; cdr3_nt: TGTGCCAGCCAACAGGGGGTATCCTACGAGCAGTACTTC; cdr3_aa: CASQQGVSYEQYF
clone_size: .; v_call: TRBV25-1; d_call: TRBD1; j_call: TRBJ1-1; cdr3_nt: TGTGCCAGCAGTGAATATTCGGACAGGGGTGAGAACACTGAAGCTTTCTTT; cdr3_aa: CASSEYSDRGENTEAFF
clone_size: .; v_call: TRBV4-1; d_call: .; j_call: TRBJ2-2; cdr3_nt: TGCGCCAGCAGCCAAGTACAGGGAGGCACCGGGGAGCTGTTTTTT; cdr3_aa: CASSQVQGGTGELFF
clone_size: .; v_call: TRBV28; d_call: TRBD2; j_call: TRBJ2-1; cdr3_nt: TGTGCCAGCAGTTTATCGGCGGGGGGGCACTACAATGAGCAGTTCTTC; cdr3_aa: CASSLSAGGHYNEQFF
clone_size: once; v_call: TRBV4-1; d_call: .; j_call: TRBJ1-1; cdr3_nt: TGCGCCAGCAGCCAAACAGTATTGAACACTGAAGCTTTCTTT; cdr3_aa: CASSQTVLNTEAFF
clone_size: .; v_call: TRBV5-8; d_call: .; j_call: TRBJ2-2; cdr3_nt: TGTGCCAGCAGCCCGGACCCTGTTGTCGGGGAGCTGTTTTTT; cdr3_aa: CASSPDPVVGELFF
clone_size: .; v_call: TRBV2; d_call: .; j_call: TRBJ1-1; cdr3_nt: TGTGCCAGCAGTCGAATTCCTGAAGCTTTCTTT; cdr3_aa: CASSRIPEAFF
clone_size: once; v_call: TRBV6-6; d_call: .; j_call: TRBJ1-2; cdr3_nt: TGTGCCAGCAGTTACTCGAGCATTGGTGGCTACACCTTC; cdr3_aa: CASSYSSIGGYTF
clone_size: .; v_call: TRBV28; d_call: .; j_call: TRBJ2-3; cdr3_nt: TGTGCCAGCAGTTTCACCATCACAGATACGCAGTATTTT; cdr3_aa: CASSFTITDTQYF
clone_size: .; v_call: TRBV30; d_call: TRBD2; j_call: TRBJ2-7; cdr3_nt: TGTGCCTGGACTGGGCGGGAGACTCGAGAGCAGTACTTC; cdr3_aa: CAWTGRETREQYF
clone_size: .; v_call: TRBV7-2; d_call: .; j_call: TRBJ1-4; cdr3_nt: TGTGCCAGCAGCTCCTGGGGGGACACTAATGAAAAACTGTTTTTT; cdr3_aa: CASSSWGDTNEKLFF
clone_size: .; v_call: TRBV4-3; d_call: .; j_call: TRBJ2-7; cdr3_nt: TGCGCCAGCAGCCAAGATTTAGGCGACTACGAGCAGTACTTC; cdr3_aa: CASSQDLGDYEQYF
clone_size: .; v_call: TRBV28; d_call: .; j_call: TRBJ2-2; cdr3_nt: TGTGCCAGCAGTTTATTCGACACCGGGGAGCTGTTTTTT; cdr3_aa: CASSLFDTGELFF
clone_size: .; v_call: TRBV28; d_call: TRBD1; j_call: TRBJ1-1; cdr3_nt: TGTGCCAGCAGCCTGGGGACAGGCCTTGAAGCTTTCTTT; cdr3_aa: CASSLGTGLEAFF
clone_size: few; v_call: TRBV30; d_call: .; j_call: TRBJ1-1; cdr3_nt: TGTGCCTGGATGGACAAGCCTAAAATGAACACTGAAGCTTTCTTT; cdr3_aa: CAWMDKPKMNTEAFF
clone_size: .; v_call: TRBV13; d_call: TRBD2; j_call: TRBJ2-1; cdr3_nt: TGTGCCAGCAGCTTAAAGCGGGAGGGTCGCTACAATGAGCAGTTCTTC; cdr3_aa: CASSLKREGRYNEQFF
clone_size: .; v_call: TRBV28; d_call: .; j_call: TRBJ1-1; cdr3_nt: TGTGCCAGCAGTTTTCGGGGGAACACTGAAGCTTTCTTT; cdr3_aa: CASSFRGNTEAFF
clone_size: .; v_call: TRBV10-1; d_call: TRBD2; j_call: TRBJ2-7; cdr3_nt: TGCGCCAGCAGTGATATGGCTAGCGGGACCTACGAGCAGTACTTC; cdr3_aa: CASSDMASGTYEQYF
clone_size: .; v_call: TRBV9; d_call: TRBD2; j_call: TRBJ2-7; cdr3_nt: TGTGCCAGCAGCGTAGGGGGCGGGAGTGGCTACGAGCAGTACTTC; cdr3_aa: CASSVGGGSGYEQYF
clone_size: few; v_call: TRBV7-9; d_call: .; j_call: TRBJ2-7; cdr3_nt: TGTGCCAGCAGCTTCGGGGACGAGCAGTACTTC; cdr3_aa: CASSFGDEQYF
clone_size: .; v_call: TRBV5-6; d_call: .; j_call: TRBJ2-7; cdr3_nt: TGTGCCAGCAGCTTGGAGCTGACTGCTGAGGAGCAGTACTTC; cdr3_aa: CASSLELTAEEQYF
clone_size: once; v_call: TRBV7-8; d_call: .; j_call: TRBJ2-2; cdr3_nt: TGTGCCAGCAGCTTGGACGGATCGAACACCGGGGAGCTGTTTTTT; cdr3_aa: CASSLDGSNTGELFF
clone_size: .; v_call: TRBV30; d_call: .; j_call: TRBJ2-7; cdr3_nt: TGTGCCTGGGGGGTAACCTACGAGCAGTACTTC; cdr3_aa: CAWGVTYEQYF
clone_size: .; v_call: TRBV5-4; d_call: .; j_call: TRBJ1-1; cdr3_nt: TGTGCCAGCAGCTTGTTCTGGGATACTGAAGCTTTCTTT; cdr3_aa: CASSLFWDTEAFF
clone_size: once; v_call: TRBV11-2; d_call: .; j_call: TRBJ2-2; cdr3_nt: TGTGCCAGCAGCTTAGCGGGAACGAACACCGGGGAGCTGTTTTTT; cdr3_aa: CASSLAGTNTGELFF
clone_size: .; v_call: TRBV5-1; d_call: TRBD2; j_call: TRBJ2-2; cdr3_nt: TGCGCCAGCAGCCCCGGACTAGCGGGAGGCCCTCCCGGGGAGCTGTTTTTT; cdr3_aa: CASSPGLAGGPPGELFF
clone_size: .; v_call: TRBV6-6; d_call: TRBD1; j_call: TRBJ1-3; cdr3_nt: TGTGCCAGCAGTATAACAGGGGGTTTGGACACCATATATTTT; cdr3_aa: CASSITGGLDTIYF